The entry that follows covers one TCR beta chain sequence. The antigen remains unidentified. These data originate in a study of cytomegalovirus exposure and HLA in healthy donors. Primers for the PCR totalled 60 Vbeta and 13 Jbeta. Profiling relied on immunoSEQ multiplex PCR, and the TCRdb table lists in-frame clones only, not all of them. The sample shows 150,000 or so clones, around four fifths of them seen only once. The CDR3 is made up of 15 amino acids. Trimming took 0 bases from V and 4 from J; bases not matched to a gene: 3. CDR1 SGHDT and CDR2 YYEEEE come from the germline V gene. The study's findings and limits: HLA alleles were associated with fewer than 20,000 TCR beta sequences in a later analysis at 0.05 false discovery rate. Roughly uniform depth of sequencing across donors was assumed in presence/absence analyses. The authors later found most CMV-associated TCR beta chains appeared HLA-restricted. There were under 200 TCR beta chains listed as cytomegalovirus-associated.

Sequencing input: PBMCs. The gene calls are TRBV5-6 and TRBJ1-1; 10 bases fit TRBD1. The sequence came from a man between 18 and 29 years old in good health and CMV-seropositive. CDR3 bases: TGTGCCAGCAGCTTGGGACAGGGGGCGGGCACTGAAGCTTTCTTT. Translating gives CASSLGQGAGTEAFF.